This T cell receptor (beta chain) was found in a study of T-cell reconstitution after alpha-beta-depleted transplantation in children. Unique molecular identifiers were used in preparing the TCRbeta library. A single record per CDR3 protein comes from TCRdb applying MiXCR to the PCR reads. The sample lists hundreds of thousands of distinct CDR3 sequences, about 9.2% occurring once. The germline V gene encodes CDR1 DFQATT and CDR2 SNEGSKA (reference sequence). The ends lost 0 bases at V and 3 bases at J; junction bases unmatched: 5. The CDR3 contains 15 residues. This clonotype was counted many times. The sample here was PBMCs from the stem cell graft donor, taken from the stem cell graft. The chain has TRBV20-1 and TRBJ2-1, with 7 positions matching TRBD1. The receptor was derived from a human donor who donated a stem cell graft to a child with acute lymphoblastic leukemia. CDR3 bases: TGCAGTGCTAGAGAACCGGGACAGAACTACAATGAGCAGTTCTTC. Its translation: CSAREPGQNYNEQFF.